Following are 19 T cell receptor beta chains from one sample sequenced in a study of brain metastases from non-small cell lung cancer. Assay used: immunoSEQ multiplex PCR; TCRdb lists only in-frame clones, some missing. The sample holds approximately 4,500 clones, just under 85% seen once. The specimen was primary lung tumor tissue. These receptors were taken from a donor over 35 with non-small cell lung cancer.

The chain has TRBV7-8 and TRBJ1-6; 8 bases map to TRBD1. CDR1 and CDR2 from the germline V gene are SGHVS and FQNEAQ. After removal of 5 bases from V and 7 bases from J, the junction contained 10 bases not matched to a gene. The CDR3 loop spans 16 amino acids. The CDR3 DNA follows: TGTGCCAGCAGCGCCCCAGACAGGGGACGGAATTCACCCCTCCACTTT. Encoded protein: CASSAPDRGRNSPLHF.

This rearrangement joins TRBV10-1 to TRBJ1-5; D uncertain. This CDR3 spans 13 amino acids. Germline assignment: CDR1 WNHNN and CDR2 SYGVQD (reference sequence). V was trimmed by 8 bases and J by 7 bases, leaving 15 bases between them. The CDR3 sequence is CASPRRPHQPQHF. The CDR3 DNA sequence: TGCGCCAGCCCAAGACGCCCGCACCAGCCCCAGCATTTT.

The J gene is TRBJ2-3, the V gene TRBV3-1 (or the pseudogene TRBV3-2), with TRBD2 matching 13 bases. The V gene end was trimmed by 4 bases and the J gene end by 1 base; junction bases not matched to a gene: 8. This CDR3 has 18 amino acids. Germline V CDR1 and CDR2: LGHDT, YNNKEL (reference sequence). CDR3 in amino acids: CASSLGTSGAQGTDTQYF. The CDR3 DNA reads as TGTGCCAGCAGCCTGGGGACTAGCGGGGCGCAGGGCACAGATACGCAGTATTTT.

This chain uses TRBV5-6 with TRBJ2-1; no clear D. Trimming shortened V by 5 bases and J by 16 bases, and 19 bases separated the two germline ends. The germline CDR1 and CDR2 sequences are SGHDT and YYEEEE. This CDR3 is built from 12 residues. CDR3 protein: CASSGIAVGLFF. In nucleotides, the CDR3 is TGTGCCAGCAGTGGGATCGCGGTGGGTTTATTCTTC.

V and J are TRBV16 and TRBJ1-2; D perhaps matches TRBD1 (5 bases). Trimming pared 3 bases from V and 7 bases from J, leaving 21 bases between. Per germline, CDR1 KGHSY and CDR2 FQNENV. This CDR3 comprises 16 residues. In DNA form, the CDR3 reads TGTGCCAGCAGCCATTCGGGGACCGGGACCGGGGGTGGCTACACCTTC. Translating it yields CASSHSGTGTGGGYTF.

CDR3 sequence reads: CASSATLAPGPGELFF. Written as DNA, the CDR3 is TGTGCCAGCAGCGCAACCCTTGCCCCCGGTCCCGGGGAGCTGTTTTTT. The V call is TRBV9, the J call TRBJ2-2; no firm D call. In germline, CDR1 is SGDLS, CDR2 YYNGEE. V gave up 3 bases and J gave up 6 bases, with 18 bases separating them. This CDR3 is built from 16 residues.

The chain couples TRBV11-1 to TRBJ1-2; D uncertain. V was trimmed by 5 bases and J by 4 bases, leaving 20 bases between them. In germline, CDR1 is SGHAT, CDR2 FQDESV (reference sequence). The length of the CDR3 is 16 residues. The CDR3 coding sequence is TGTGCCAGCAGCCCCTCCTTTGCTGGAAAGACCTATGGCTACACCTTC. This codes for CASSPSFAGKTYGYTF.

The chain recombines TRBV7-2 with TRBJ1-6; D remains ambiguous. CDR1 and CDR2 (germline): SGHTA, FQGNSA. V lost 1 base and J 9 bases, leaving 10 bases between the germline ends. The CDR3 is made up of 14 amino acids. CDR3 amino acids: CASSLEGSGSPLHF. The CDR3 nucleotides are TGTGCCAGCAGCTTAGAGGGATCAGGTTCACCCCTCCACTTT.

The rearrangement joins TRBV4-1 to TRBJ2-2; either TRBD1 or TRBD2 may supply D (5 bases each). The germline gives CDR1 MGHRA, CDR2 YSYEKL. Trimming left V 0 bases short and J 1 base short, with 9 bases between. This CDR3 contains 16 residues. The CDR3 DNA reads TGCGCCAGCAGCCAAGAGAGGGGTTGGAACACCGGGGAGCTGTTTTTT. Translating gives CASSQERGWNTGELFF.

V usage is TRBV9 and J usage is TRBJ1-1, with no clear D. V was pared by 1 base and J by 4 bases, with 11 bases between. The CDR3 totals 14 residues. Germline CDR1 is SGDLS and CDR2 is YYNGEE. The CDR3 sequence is CASSVQQIGTEAFF. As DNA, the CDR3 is TGTGCCAGCAGCGTACAACAGATTGGCACTGAAGCTTTCTTT.

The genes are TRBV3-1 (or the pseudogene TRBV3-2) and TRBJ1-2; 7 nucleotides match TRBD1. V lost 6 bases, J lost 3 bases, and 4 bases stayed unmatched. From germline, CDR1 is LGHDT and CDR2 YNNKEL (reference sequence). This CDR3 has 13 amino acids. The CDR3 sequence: CASRRGQDYGYTF. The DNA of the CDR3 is TGTGCCAGCAGGAGGGGGCAGGACTATGGCTACACCTTC.

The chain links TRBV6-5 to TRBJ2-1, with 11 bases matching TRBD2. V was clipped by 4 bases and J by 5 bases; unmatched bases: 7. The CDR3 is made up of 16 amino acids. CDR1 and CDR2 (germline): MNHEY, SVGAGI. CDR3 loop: CASSSRLAGNNNEQFF. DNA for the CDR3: TGTGCCAGCAGTTCCAGACTAGCGGGGAACAACAATGAGCAGTTCTTC.

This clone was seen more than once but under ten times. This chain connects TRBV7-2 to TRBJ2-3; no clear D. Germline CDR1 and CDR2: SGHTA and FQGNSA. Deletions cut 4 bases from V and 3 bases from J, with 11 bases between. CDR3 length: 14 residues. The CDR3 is CASSSFYGTDTQYF. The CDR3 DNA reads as TGTGCCAGCAGCTCCTTTTATGGTACAGATACGCAGTATTTT.

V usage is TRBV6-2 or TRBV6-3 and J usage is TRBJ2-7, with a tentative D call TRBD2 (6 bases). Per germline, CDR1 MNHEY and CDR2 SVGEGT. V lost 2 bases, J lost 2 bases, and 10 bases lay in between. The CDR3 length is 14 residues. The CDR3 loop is CASSYARLAYEQYV. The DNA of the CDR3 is TGTGCCAGCAGTTACGCCAGACTAGCCTACGAGCAGTACGTC.

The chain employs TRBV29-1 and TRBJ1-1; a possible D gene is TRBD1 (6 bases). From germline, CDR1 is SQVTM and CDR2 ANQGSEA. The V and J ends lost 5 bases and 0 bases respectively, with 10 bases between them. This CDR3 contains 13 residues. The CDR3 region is CSVFGGLNTEAFF. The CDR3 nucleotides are TGCAGCGTTTTCGGGGGGCTGAACACTGAAGCTTTCTTT.

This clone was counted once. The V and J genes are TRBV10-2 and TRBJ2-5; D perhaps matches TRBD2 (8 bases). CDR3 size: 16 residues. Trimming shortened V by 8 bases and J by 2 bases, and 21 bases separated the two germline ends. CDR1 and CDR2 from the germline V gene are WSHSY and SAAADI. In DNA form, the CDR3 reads TGCGCCAGCCGGGAGGGGGCAGGGGGGGGACAAGAGACCCAGTACTTC. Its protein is CASREGAGGGQETQYF.

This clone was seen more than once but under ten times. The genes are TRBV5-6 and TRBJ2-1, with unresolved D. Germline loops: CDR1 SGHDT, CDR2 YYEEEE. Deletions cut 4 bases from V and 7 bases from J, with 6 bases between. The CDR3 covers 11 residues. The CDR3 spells CASSVGNEQFF. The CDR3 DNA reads TGTGCCAGCAGCGTGGGTAATGAGCAGTTCTTC.

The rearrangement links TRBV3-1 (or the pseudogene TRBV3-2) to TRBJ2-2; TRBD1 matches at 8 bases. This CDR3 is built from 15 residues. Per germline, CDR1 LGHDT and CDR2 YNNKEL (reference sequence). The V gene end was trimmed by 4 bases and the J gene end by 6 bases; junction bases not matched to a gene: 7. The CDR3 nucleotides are TGTGCCAGCAGCCTCCGGACAGGGATAGCCGGGGAGCTGTTTTTT. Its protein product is CASSLRTGIAGELFF.

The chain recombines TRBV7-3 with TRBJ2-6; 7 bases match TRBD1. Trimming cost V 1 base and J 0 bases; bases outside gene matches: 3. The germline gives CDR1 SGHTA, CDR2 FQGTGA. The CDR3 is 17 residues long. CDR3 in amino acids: CASSLNRQGSGANVLTF. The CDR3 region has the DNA TGTGCCAGCAGCTTAAACCGACAGGGCTCTGGGGCCAACGTCCTGACTTTC. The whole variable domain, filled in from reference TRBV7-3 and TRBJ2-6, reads GAGVSQTPSNKVTEKGKYVELRCDPISGHTALYWYRQSLGQGPEFLIYFQGTGAADDSGLPNDRFFAVRPEGSVSTLKIQRTERGDSAVYLCASSLNRQGSGANVLTFGAGSRLTVL.